These 2 T cell receptor beta chains were sequenced from one sample in a study of cytomegalovirus exposure and HLA in healthy donors. Produced via immunoSEQ multiplex PCR; TCRdb's table is partial and in-frame only. The sample records more than 150,000 clones, around 90% being singletons. Sequencing was performed on PBMCs. The receptors come from a man aged 18 to 35 in good health and CMV-seronegative.

CDR3 loop: CSCHTGGQETQYF. The CDR3 DNA is TGCAGCTGCCATACAGGTGGTCAAGAGACCCAGTACTTC. The chain is built from TRBV29-1 and TRBJ2-5, with D tentatively TRBD1 (5 bases). The CDR3 runs to 13 residues. Per germline, CDR1 SQVTM and CDR2 ANQGSEA. Trimming shortened V by 8 bases and J by 2 bases, and 15 bases separated the two germline ends.

The chain joins TRBV28 to TRBJ2-5, with D possibly being TRBD2 (5 bases). The V gene lost 3 bases and the J gene lost 5 bases, with 16 bases spanning the gap. The CDR3 extends over 15 amino acids. The germline CDR1 and CDR2 sequences are MDHEN and SYDVKM. The CDR3 loop reads CASSFEGAGRETQYF. For the CDR3, the DNA is TGTGCCAGCAGTTTTGAGGGAGCCGGTCGGGAGACCCAGTACTTC.